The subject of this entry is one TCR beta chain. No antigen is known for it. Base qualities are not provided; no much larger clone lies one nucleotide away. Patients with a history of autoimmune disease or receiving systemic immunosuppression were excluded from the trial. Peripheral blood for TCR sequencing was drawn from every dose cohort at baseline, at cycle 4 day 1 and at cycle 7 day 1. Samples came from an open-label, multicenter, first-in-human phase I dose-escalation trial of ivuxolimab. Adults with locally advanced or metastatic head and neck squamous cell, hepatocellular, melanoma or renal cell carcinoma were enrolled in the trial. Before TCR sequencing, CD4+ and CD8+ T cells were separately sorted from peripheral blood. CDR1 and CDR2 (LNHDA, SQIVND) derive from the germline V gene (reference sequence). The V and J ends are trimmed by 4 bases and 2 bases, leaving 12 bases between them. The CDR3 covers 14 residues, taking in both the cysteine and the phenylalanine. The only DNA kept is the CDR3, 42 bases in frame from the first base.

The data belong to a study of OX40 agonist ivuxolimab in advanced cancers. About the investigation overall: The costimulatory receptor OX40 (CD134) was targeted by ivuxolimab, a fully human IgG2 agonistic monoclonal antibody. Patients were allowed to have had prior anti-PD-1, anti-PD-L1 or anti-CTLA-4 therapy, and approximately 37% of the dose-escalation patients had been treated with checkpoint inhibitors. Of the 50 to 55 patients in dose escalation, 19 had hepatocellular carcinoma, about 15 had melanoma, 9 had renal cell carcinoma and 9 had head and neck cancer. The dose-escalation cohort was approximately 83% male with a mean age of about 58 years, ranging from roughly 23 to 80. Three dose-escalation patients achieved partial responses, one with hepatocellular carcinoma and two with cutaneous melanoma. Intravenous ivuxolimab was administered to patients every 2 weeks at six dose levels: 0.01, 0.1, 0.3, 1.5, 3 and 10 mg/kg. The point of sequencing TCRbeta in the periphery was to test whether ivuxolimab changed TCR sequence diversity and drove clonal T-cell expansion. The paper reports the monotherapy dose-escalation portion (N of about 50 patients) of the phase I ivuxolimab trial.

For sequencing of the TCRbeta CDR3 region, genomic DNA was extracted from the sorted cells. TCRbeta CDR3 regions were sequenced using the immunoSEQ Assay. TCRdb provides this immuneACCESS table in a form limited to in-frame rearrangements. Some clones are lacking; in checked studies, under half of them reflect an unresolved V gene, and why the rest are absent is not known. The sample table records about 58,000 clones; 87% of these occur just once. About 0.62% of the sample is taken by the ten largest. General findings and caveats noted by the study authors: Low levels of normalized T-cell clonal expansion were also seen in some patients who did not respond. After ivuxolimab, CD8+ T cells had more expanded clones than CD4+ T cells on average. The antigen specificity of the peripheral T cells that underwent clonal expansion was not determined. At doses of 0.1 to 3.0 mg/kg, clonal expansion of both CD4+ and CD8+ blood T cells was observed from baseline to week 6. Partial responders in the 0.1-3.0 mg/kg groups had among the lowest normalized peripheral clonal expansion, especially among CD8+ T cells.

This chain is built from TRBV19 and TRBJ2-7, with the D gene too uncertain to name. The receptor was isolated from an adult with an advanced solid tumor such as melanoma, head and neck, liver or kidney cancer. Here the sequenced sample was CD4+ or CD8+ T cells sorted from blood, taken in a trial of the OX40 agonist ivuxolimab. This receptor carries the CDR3 CASSTLEFPYEQYF. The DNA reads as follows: TGTGCCAGTAGTACTCTGGAGTTCCCCTACGAGCAGTACTTC.